This is a list of T cell receptor beta chains from one sample in a study of PD-1 blockade in classical Hodgkin lymphoma. The table came from immunoSEQ multiplex PCR; TCRdb's copy has only in-frame clones and leaves some out. The sample carries roughly 35,000 clones, roughly 90% recorded once. The specimen comprised CD4+ T cells from blood, sampled before the fourth cycle of nivolumab. Every receptor here comes from a human donor with classical Hodgkin lymphoma. CDR3s include the opening cysteine and the closing phenylalanine or tryptophan. D genes are given only for firm matches. For some rows the clone size is stated as once, few or many, or as a class when expanded; others skip it.

CDR3 protein: CASSSRTSGTEPEAYEQYF
CDR3 DNA: TGTGCCAGCAGTTCCCGGACTAGCGGGACGGAGCCTGAAGCCTACGAGCAGTACTTC
V gene: TRBV11-3
J gene: TRBJ2-7
clone size: NA
D gene: TRBD2

CDR3 protein: CAWRHSASYEQYF
CDR3 DNA: TGTGCCTGGAGACACAGTGCCTCCTACGAGCAGTACTTC
V gene: TRBV30
J gene: TRBJ2-7
clone size: once
D gene: NA

CDR3 protein: CASSLERTTNTGELFF
CDR3 DNA: TGCGCCAGCAGCCTTGAACGGACGACGAACACCGGGGAGCTGTTTTTT
V gene: TRBV5-1
J gene: TRBJ2-2
clone size: NA
D gene: NA

CDR3 protein: CAWKGGPLAGAYNEQFF
CDR3 DNA: TGTGCCTGGAAAGGGGGACCACTAGCGGGGGCATACAATGAGCAGTTCTTC
V gene: TRBV30
J gene: TRBJ2-1
clone size: NA
D gene: TRBD2

CDR3 protein: CASGTVIHSTDTQYF
CDR3 DNA: TGTGCCAGCGGGACAGTGATCCATAGCACAGATACGCAGTATTTT
V gene: TRBV28
J gene: TRBJ2-3
clone size: NA
D gene: TRBD1

CDR3 protein: CASSEALRGQGATEAFF
CDR3 DNA: TGTGCCAGCAGTGAAGCGCTTCGGGGACAGGGTGCGACTGAAGCTTTCTTT
V gene: TRBV6-1
J gene: TRBJ1-1
clone size: NA
D gene: TRBD1

CDR3 protein: CASSFRGADEKLFF
CDR3 DNA: TGCGCCAGCAGCTTCAGGGGGGCGGATGAAAAACTGTTTTTT
V gene: TRBV5-1
J gene: TRBJ1-4
clone size: NA
D gene: TRBD1

CDR3 protein: CASSTPMQGLWGKGVLTF
CDR3 DNA: TGTGCCAGCAGTACACCAATGCAGGGTCTCTGGGGCAAAGGGGTCCTGACTTTC
V gene: TRBV28
J gene: TRBJ2-6
clone size: NA
D gene: NA

CDR3 protein: CASSSRTSANYEQYF
CDR3 DNA: TGTGCCAGCAGTTCCAGGACTAGCGCGAACTACGAGCAGTACTTC
V gene: TRBV27
J gene: TRBJ2-7
clone size: NA
D gene: TRBD2

CDR3 protein: CSVDLGQTDEQYF
CDR3 DNA: TGCAGCGTTGACCTGGGACAGACCGACGAGCAGTACTTC
V gene: TRBV29-1
J gene: TRBJ2-7
clone size: NA
D gene: TRBD1

CDR3 protein: CASSLANSHTGELFF
CDR3 DNA: TGTGCCAGCAGCTTAGCCAACAGCCACACCGGGGAGCTGTTTTTT
V gene: TRBV7-6
J gene: TRBJ2-2
clone size: NA
D gene: NA

CDR3 protein: CASSLGTGNYGYTF
CDR3 DNA: TGTGCCAGCAGTTTAGGGACAGGGAACTATGGCTACACCTTC
V gene: TRBV28
J gene: TRBJ1-2
clone size: NA
D gene: TRBD1

CDR3 protein: CASRGLAGYPGELFF
CDR3 DNA: TGTGCCAGCAGGGGGTTAGCGGGATACCCCGGGGAGCTGTTTTTT
V gene: TRBV27
J gene: TRBJ2-2
clone size: NA
D gene: TRBD2

CDR3 protein: CASRLGRCRDRAYEQYF
CDR3 DNA: TGTGCAAGTCGCTTAGGCCGATGCCGGGACAGAGCCTACGAGCAGTACTTC
V gene: TRBV12-2
J gene: TRBJ2-7
clone size: NA
D gene: NA

CDR3 protein: CASTLSAGPNQPQHF
CDR3 DNA: TGTGCCAGTACTTTATCCGCGGGGCCCAATCAGCCCCAGCATTTT
V gene: TRBV19
J gene: TRBJ1-5
clone size: NA
D gene: NA